Given below is one T cell receptor (beta chain) in context. The antigen remains unidentified. This entry belongs to a study of T cell repertoires in cytomegalovirus infection. Study background: Public TCR beta signatures marked donors with CMV infection and the matching HLA. The study, taken as a whole, reports: Summed public TCR beta family frequency identified CMV carriers bearing the relevant HLA. In two of eight donors, the top clonotype was HLA-C-restricted CMV-specific.

This CDR3 spans 16 amino acids. V trimming: 2 bases; J trimming: 2 bases; junction bases outside the gene matches: 3. Germline CDR1 and CDR2: SGHDT and YYEEEE. TCRdb called the reads again in MiXCR, with one record for every CDR3 protein. The sample lists hundreds of thousands of distinct CDR3 sequences, 35% to 40% occurring once. This receptor was obtained from a human donor in good health (CMV status not recorded). Some clones in this sample may be carry-over from other donors' samples. Sequences were obtained from PBMCs. This chain connects TRBV5-6 to TRBJ2-6, with 8 nucleotides matching TRBD2. The CDR3 region has the DNA TGTGCCAGCAGCTTTTATAGCGGGACTGGGGCCAACGTCCTGACTTTC. This codes for CASSFYSGTGANVLTF.